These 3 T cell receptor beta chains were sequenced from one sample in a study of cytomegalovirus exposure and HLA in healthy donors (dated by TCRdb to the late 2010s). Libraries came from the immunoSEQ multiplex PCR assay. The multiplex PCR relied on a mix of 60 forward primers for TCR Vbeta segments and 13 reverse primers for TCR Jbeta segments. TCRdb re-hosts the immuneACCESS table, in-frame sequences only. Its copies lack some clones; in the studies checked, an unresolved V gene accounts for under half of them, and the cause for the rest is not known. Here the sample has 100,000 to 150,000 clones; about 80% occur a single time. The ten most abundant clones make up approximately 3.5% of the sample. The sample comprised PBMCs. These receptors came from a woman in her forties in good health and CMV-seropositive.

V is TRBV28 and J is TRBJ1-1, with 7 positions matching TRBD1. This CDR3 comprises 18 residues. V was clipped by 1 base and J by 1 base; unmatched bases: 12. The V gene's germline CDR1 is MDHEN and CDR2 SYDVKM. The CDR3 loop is CASSLFSLNRGPNTEAFF. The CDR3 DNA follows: TGTGCCAGCAGTTTATTTTCCCTAAACAGGGGCCCGAACACTGAAGCTTTCTTT.

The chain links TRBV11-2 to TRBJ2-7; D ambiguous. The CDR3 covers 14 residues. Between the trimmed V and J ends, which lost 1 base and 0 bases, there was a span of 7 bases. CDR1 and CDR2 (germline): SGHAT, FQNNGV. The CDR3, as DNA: TGTGCCAGCAGCTTAGTCTTCAGCTCCTACGAGCAGTACTTC. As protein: CASSLVFSSYEQYF.

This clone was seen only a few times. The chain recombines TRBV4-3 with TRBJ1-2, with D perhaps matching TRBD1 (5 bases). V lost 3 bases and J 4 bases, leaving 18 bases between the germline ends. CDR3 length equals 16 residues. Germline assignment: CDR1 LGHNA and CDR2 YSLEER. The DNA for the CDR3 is TGCGCCAGCAGCCAGGAACACGCGGACACACTCTATGGCTACACCTTC. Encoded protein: CASSQEHADTLYGYTF.